This TCR beta chain was captured in a study of CD8 T cells in Susac syndrome. The RNA input was about 0.5 to 1 ug, and it was reverse transcribed with random hexamers. TCRdb passed the immunoSEQ multiplex PCR reads through MiXCR, listing each CDR3 protein once. The table has 150,000 to 200,000 distinct CDR3 sequences, around 94% seen once; the top ten hold 0.075% to 0.095%. Peripheral blood CD8+ and CD4+ T cells were profiled by TCR beta sequencing. Included as multiple sclerosis controls were treatment-naive patients who had stable or active relapsing-remitting disease. The authors negatively isolated CD8+ and CD4+ T cells and FACS-enriched TEMRA cells. The CDR3 covers 17 residues. Germline V gene lookup returns CDR1 GTSNPN and CDR2 SVGIG (reference sequence). The V and J ends lost 8 bases and 0 bases, in that order; junction bases with no gene match: 9. Comment on this clonotype: The antigen remains undetermined.

General study findings and limits: The study recognized that its TCR sequencing and HLA analysis covered a relatively small number of individuals.

What was sequenced was CD4+ T cells from PBMCs. This receptor was obtained from a human donor with multiple sclerosis. J is TRBJ1-6 and V is TRBV30, with 11 bases that match TRBD1. CDR3: CAIRSGTGGSYNSPLHF. The DNA of the CDR3 is TGTGCCATCCGGTCCGGGACAGGGGGCTCCTATAATTCACCCCTCCACTTT.